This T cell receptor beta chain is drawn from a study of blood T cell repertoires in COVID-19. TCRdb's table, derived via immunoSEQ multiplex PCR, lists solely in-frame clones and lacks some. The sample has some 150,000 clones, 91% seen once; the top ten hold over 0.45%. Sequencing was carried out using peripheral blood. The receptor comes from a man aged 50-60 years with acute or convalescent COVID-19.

CDR3 loop: CASKRGTEAFF. The CDR3 nucleotides read TGTGCCAGCAAAAGGGGAACTGAAGCTTTCTTT. The rearrangement links TRBV6-5 to TRBJ1-1; D perhaps matches TRBD1 (5 bases). Trimming took 7 bases from V and 5 from J, leaving 8 bases between them. CDR1 is MNHEY and CDR2 is SVGAGI in the germline V gene. The CDR3 sequence is 11 residues long.